These T cell receptor beta chains were read from a single sample in a study of OX40 agonist ivuxolimab in advanced cancers. Sequenced by immunoSEQ multiplex PCR; TCRdb stores in-frame clones only, minus some. The table has 60,000 to 85,000 clones, 83% seen once. The sequences come from CD4+ or CD8+ T cells sorted from blood, collected in a trial of the OX40 agonist ivuxolimab. Every receptor here comes from an adult with an advanced solid tumor such as melanoma, head and neck, liver or kidney cancer. The CDR3 runs from the conserved cysteine through the conserved F or W. The D gene is left open where the match is weak. Clone size, where shown, is once, few, many, or a class for clones that have expanded.

v_call	d_call	j_call	clone_size	cdr3_aa	cdr3_nt
TRBV11-1	TRBD2	TRBJ2-6	.	CASMRGFVAGGANVLTF	TGTGCCAGCATGCGGGGGTTTGTGGCCGGAGGGGCCAACGTCCTGACTTTC
TRBV6-6	.	TRBJ1-1	.	CASRVKGNTEAFF	TGTGCCAGCAGGGTGAAGGGGAACACTGAAGCTTTCTTT
TRBV27	.	TRBJ2-4	.	CASSPTTENIQYF	TGTGCCAGCAGCCCTACTACAGAAAACATTCAGTACTTC
TRBV7-2	.	TRBJ2-1	.	CASSVWGGGHNEQFF	TGTGCCAGCAGCGTCTGGGGGGGCGGGCACAATGAGCAGTTCTTC
TRBV29-1	.	TRBJ1-1	few	CSVGTILAMNTEAFF	TGCAGCGTTGGGACAATCCTTGCTATGAACACTGAAGCTTTCTTT
TRBV5-1	.	TRBJ2-3	.	CASSLGVGQTTDTQYF	TGCGCCAGCAGCTTGGGGGTGGGTCAGACCACAGATACGCAGTATTTT
TRBV28	TRBD1	TRBJ1-5	.	CASSLLDRRNSNQPQHF	TGTGCCAGCAGTTTATTGGACAGGAGAAATAGCAATCAGCCCCAGCATTTT
TRBV19	.	TRBJ1-3	.	CASRDFSGNTIYF	TGTGCCAGCCGGGACTTCTCTGGAAACACCATATATTTT
TRBV27	.	TRBJ1-1	few	CASRRSFQSSEAFF	TGTGCCAGCAGGAGGAGTTTCCAGAGCTCTGAAGCTTTCTTT
TRBV5-1	.	TRBJ2-7	.	CASRGWRGPKDEQYF	TGCGCCAGCCGTGGGTGGCGGGGGCCCAAGGACGAGCAGTACTTC
TRBV6-4	.	TRBJ1-2	.	CASIGSGVHYGYTF	TGTGCCAGCATCGGGTCAGGGGTTCACTATGGCTACACCTTC
TRBV4-1	TRBD2	TRBJ2-5	.	CASSQTGTSGRSETQYF	TGCGCCAGCAGCCAAACGGGGACTAGCGGGAGGTCAGAGACCCAGTACTTC
TRBV5-1	.	TRBJ2-7	.	CASSLSGKYEQYF	TGCGCCAGCAGCTTATCGGGGAAATACGAGCAGTACTTC
TRBV5-4	TRBD1	TRBJ1-2	.	CASSKTGGADGYTF	TGTGCCAGCAGCAAGACAGGGGGCGCGGATGGCTACACCTTC
TRBV2	TRBD1	TRBJ2-7	.	CASSEADWTGTYEQYF	TGTGCCAGCAGTGAAGCGGATTGGACAGGGACGTACGAGCAGTACTTC
TRBV9	TRBD1	TRBJ1-1	.	CARQNRGRAEAFF	TGTGCCAGACAGAACAGGGGAAGGGCTGAAGCTTTCTTT
TRBV7-8	.	TRBJ1-1	.	CASSFLPGWDTEAFF	TGTGCCAGCAGCTTCTTACCGGGATGGGACACTGAAGCTTTCTTT
TRBV5-1	.	TRBJ1-1	few	CASSLAPGQNTEAFF	TGCGCCAGCAGCTTGGCCCCAGGGCAGAACACTGAAGCTTTCTTT
TRBV5-4	TRBD1	TRBJ1-2	.	CASSLAGTGEYGYTF	TGTGCCAGCAGCTTGGCTGGGACAGGCGAATATGGCTACACCTTC
TRBV27	.	TRBJ1-5	.	CASSSVGMGQPQHF	TGTGCCAGCAGTTCAGTAGGCATGGGACAGCCCCAGCATTTT
TRBV28	.	TRBJ2-4	.	CASSLTGAAKNIQYF	TGTGCCAGCAGTTTAACAGGCGCAGCCAAAAACATTCAGTACTTC
TRBV6-5	.	TRBJ2-1	.	CASSYSRHRNEQFF	TGTGCCAGCAGTTACTCGAGGCATCGAAATGAGCAGTTCTTC
TRBV2	TRBD1	TRBJ2-5	.	CASSSDRVGETQYF	TGTGCCAGCAGTTCTGACAGGGTGGGAGAGACCCAGTACTTC
TRBV18	TRBD1	TRBJ1-2	.	CASSSGQGHYGYTF	TGTGCCAGCTCCTCCGGACAGGGGCACTATGGCTACACCTTC
TRBV7-9	.	TRBJ2-2	.	CASSLMIRGRNTGELFF	TGTGCCAGCAGCTTAATGATTCGGGGGAGAAACACCGGGGAGCTGTTTTTT
TRBV7-2	.	TRBJ2-7	.	CASSLDGPPGVYF	TGTGCCAGCAGCTTAGACGGACCACCGGGGGTGTACTTC
TRBV30	.	TRBJ2-7	.	CAWSSGTVVYEQYF	TGTGCCTGGAGTTCAGGGACTGTAGTCTACGAGCAGTACTTC